This T cell receptor beta chain stems from a study of cytomegalovirus exposure and HLA in healthy donors. Study-wide points: In a later analysis, a genetic analysis reported fewer productive-TCR N-insertions in an Asian-associated ancestry cluster than the cohort average.

In the PCR, 60 Vbeta and 13 Jbeta primers were used. Data came from immunoSEQ multiplex PCR; TCRdb stores just in-frame clones and leaves some out. The table lists about 180,000 clones, around 78% of them singletons. As concerns this clone: Its specificity is not known.

The TCR sequence derives from a man between 18 and 35 years old in good health and CMV-seronegative. Sequencing was carried out using PBMCs.

Written as DNA, the CDR3 is TGTGCCAGCAGCGTAGGGTTTGGAGGGGACTACTACGAGCAGTACTTC. Its translation: CASSVGFGGDYYEQYF. The V call is TRBV9, the J call TRBJ2-7; TRBD2 aligns across 7 bases. The CDR3 is made up of 16 amino acids. With 0 bases clipped from V and 3 bases from J, the junction kept 9 bases outside the gene matches. The germline V gene has CDR1 SGDLS and CDR2 YYNGEE.